The clone carrying this T cell receptor (beta chain) was counted ten times or more. The ends were cut back, 1 base at V and 3 bases at J, with 12 bases in the middle. This CDR3 contains 16 residues. CDR1 MNHNS and CDR2 SASEGT come from the germline V gene. This entry comes from a study of human T cells and chemical hapten exposure. TCRdb fed the RACE reads into MiXCR, producing one record per CDR3 protein. The sample has about 61,000 distinct CDR3 sequences, about 6.7% seen once. Time point meaning: pre-sensitization, week 0. Specified treatment: therapeutic diphenylcyclopropenone sensitization with weekly scalp DPC. In every case, blood was obtained before the patch test was applied.

The sequencing here drew on whole blood, taken in connection with sensitization to the hapten diphenylcyclopropenone (DPC). This TCR was sampled from a woman aged 25 to 39 with alopecia areata. Some clones in this sample may be carry-over from other donors' samples. The gene calls are TRBV6-1 and TRBJ1-4; D is undetermined. The CDR3 DNA reads TGTGCCAGCAGTGAAGGTCAAAAGCCCTCTAATGAAAAACTGTTTTTT. Its protein product is CASSEGQKPSNEKLFF.